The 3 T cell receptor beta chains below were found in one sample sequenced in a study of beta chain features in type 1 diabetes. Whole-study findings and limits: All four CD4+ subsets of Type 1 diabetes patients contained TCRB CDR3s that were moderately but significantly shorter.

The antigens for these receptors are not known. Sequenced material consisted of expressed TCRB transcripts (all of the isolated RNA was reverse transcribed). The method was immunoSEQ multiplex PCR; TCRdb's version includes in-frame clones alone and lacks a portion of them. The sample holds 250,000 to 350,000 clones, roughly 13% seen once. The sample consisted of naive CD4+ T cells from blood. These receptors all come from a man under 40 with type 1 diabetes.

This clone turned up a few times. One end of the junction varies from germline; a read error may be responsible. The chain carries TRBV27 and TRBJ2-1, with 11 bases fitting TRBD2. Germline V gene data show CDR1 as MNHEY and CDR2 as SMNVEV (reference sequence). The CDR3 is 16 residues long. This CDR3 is CASNLAGLAAHNEQFF. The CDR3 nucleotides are TGTGCCAGCAATTTAGCGGGACTAGCGGCTCACAATGAGCAGTTCTTC.

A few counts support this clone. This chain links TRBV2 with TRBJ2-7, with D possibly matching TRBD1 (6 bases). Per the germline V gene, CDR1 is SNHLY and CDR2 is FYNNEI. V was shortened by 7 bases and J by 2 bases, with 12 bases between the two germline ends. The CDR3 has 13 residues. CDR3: CASIAGAAYEQYF. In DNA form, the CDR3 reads TGTGCCAGCATCGCAGGGGCAGCCTACGAGCAGTACTTC.

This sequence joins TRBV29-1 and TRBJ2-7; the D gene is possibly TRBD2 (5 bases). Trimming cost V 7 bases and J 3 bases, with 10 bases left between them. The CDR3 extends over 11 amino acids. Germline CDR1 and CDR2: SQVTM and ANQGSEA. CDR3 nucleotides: TGCAGCGCTGGGAGTCGCTACGAGCAGTACTTC. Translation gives CSAGSRYEQYF.